The 7 T cell receptor beta chains listed next were all sequenced from one sample in a study of beta chain features in type 1 diabetes. As every portion of the isolated RNA was reverse transcribed, the sequencing read expressed TCRB transcripts. The method was immunoSEQ multiplex PCR; TCRdb's version includes in-frame clones alone and lacks a portion of them. The table includes more than 350,000 clones, around 10% detected once. Sequences were obtained from naive CD4+ T cells from blood. The receptors shown here come from a young woman in good health.

This clone has a handful of counts. The V and J genes are TRBV18 and TRBJ1-1, with D perhaps matching TRBD1 (5 bases). The germline V gene encodes CDR1 KGHSH and CDR2 LQKENI. This CDR3 comprises 12 residues. Trimming cost V 3 bases and J 7 bases, with 9 bases left between them. The CDR3 DNA is TGTGCCAGCTCACCTCAGGGTATTGAAGCTTTCTTT. Its translation is CASSPQGIEAFF.

V and J are TRBV11-3 and TRBJ2-4; D call uncertain. Trimming shortened V by 1 base and J by 8 bases, and 6 bases separated the two germline ends. The CDR3 totals 12 residues. Per germline, CDR1 SGHNT and CDR2 YENEEA. The CDR3: CASSLALDIQYF. In nucleotides, the CDR3 is TGTGCCAGCAGCTTAGCACTGGACATTCAGTACTTC.

The V gene is TRBV10-3, the J gene TRBJ2-1, with TRBD2 identical over 9 bases. With 3 bases clipped from V and 6 bases from J, the junction kept 6 bases outside the gene matches. CDR1 is ENHRY and CDR2 is SYGVKD in the germline V gene. The CDR3 consists of 15 residues. The CDR3 loop is CAISDVGLARNEQFF. CDR3 in DNA: TGTGCCATCAGTGATGTCGGACTAGCGCGCAATGAGCAGTTCTTC.

The chain links TRBV4-3 to TRBJ2-1; weak D call: TRBD1 (6 bases). CDR1 is LGHNA and CDR2 is YSLEER in the germline V gene. The CDR3 totals 16 residues. Trimming stripped 0 bases from V and 2 bases from J, with 11 bases between. The CDR3 DNA is TGCGCCAGCAGCCAAGAATGGGGGCCTACCTACAATGAGCAGTTCTTC. This sequence encodes CASSQEWGPTYNEQFF.

This clone has only a few counts. The chain couples TRBV9 to TRBJ2-4; TRBD1 matches 9 bases. V was clipped by 4 bases and J by 4 bases; unmatched bases: 6. Germline lookup yields CDR1 SGDLS and CDR2 YYNGEE. The CDR3 has 15 residues. The CDR3 bases are TGTGCCAGCAGCCCCCGGGACAGGGTTAAAAACATTCAGTACTTC. This sequence encodes CASSPRDRVKNIQYF.

Only a few counts were recorded for this clone. The V gene is TRBV9, the J gene TRBJ2-1; TRBD1 is a possible D gene (6 bases). The length of the CDR3 is 14 residues. Trimming pared 3 bases from V and 7 bases from J, leaving 14 bases between. Germline V gives CDR1 SGDLS, CDR2 YYNGEE. CDR3 protein: CASSAYRAPNEQFF. CDR3 nucleotides: TGTGCCAGCAGCGCCTACAGGGCCCCGAATGAGCAGTTCTTC.

The chain combines TRBV9 with TRBJ2-7, with D possibly being TRBD1 or TRBD2 (6 bases each). The CDR3 runs to 14 residues. Germline V gene sequence: CDR1 SGDLS, CDR2 YYNGEE. V was pared by 0 bases and J by 6 bases, with 13 bases between. The CDR3 is CASSVEGGVGEQYF. DNA of the CDR3: TGTGCCAGCAGCGTAGAGGGGGGCGTCGGCGAGCAGTACTTC.